The TCR beta chain described here comes from a study of neurological immune-mediated disorders. TCRdb used MiXCR to reprocess the 5' RACE reads, holding one entry per CDR3 protein. This sample carries 49,000 or so distinct CDR3 sequences, roughly 17% of them seen once, and the ten largest clones take 4.4%. The CDR3 loop spans 15 amino acids. V lost 2 bases and J lost 11, with 19 bases in between. This clonotype was counted at least ten times. The source material was PBMCs. The chain links TRBV12-3 or TRBV12-4 to TRBJ2-1; no clear D gene. The sequence derives from a man in his sixties in good health. CDR3 sequence (DNA): TGTGCCAGCAGTTTAATGTTGACTTTCGGACGCAAGCAGTTCTTC. Translated, it gives CASSLMLTFGRKQFF.